The clone carrying this TCR beta chain was detected a few times. Since all of the isolated RNA was reverse transcribed, expressed TCRB transcripts were what got sequenced. TCRdb's copy holds only in-frame clones and misses some; the assay was immunoSEQ multiplex PCR. The sample contains around 200,000 clones, roughly an eighth of which appear only once. The sample originates from a study of beta chain features in type 1 diabetes. The CDR3 runs 14 residues. The ends were cut back, 2 bases at V and 0 bases at J, with 7 bases in the middle. Germline loops: CDR1 MNHNY, CDR2 SVGAGI (reference sequence). The sample was central memory CD4+ T cells from blood. The chain uses TRBV6-6 and TRBJ2-5; tentative D call: TRBD2 (5 bases). This TCR was recovered from a woman between 18 and 29 years old in good health. CDR3 amino acids: CASSYRRDQETQYF. The CDR3, as DNA: TGTGCCAGCAGTTACAGGCGGGACCAAGAGACCCAGTACTTC.